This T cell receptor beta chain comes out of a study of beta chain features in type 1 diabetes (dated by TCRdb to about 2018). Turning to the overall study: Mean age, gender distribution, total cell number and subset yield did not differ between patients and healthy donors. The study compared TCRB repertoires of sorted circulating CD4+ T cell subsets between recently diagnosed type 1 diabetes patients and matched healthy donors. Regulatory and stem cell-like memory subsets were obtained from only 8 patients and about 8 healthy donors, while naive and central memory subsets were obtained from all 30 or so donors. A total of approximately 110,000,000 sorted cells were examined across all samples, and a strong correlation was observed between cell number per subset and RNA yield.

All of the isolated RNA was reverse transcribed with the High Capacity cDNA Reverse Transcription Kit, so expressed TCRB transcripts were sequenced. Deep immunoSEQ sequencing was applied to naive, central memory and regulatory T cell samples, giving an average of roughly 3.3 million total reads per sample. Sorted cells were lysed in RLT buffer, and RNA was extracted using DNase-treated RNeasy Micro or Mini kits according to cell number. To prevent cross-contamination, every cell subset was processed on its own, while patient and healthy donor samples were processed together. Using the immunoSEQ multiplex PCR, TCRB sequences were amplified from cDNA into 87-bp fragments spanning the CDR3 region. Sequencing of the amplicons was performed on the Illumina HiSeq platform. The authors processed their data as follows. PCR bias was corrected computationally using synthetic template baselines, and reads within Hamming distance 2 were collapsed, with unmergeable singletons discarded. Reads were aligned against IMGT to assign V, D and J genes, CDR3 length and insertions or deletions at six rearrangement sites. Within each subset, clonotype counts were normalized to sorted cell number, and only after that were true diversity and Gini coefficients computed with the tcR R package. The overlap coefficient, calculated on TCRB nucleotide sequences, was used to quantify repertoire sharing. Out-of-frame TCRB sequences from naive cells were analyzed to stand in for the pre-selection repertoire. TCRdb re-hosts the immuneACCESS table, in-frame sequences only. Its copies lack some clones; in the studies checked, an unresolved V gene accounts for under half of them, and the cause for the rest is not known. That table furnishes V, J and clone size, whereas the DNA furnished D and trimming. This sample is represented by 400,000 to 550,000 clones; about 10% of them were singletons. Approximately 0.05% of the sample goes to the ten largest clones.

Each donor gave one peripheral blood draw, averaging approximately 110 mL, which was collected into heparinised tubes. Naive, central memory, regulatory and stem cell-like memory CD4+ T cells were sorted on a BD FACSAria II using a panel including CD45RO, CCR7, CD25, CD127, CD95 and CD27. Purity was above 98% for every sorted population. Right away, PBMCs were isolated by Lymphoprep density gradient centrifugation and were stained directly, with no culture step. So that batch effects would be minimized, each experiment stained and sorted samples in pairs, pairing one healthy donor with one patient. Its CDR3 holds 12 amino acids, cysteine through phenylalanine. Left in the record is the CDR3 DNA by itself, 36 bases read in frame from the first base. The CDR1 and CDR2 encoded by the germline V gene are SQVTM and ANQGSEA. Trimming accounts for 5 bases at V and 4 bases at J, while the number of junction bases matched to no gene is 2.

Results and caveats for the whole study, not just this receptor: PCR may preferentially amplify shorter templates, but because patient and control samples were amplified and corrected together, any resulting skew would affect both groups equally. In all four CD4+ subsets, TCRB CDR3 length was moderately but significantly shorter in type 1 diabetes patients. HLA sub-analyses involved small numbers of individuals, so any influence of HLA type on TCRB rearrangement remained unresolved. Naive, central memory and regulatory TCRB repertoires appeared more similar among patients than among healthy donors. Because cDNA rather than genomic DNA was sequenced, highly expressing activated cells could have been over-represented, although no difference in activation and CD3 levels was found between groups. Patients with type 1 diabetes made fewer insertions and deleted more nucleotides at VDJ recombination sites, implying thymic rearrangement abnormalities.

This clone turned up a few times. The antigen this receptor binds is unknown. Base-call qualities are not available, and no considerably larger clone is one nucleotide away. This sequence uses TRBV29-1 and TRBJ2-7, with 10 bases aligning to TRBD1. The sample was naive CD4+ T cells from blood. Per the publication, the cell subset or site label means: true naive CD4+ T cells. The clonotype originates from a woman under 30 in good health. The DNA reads TGCAGCGTTTTGGGACAGGGGTACGAGCAGTACTTC. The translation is CSVLGQGYEQYF.